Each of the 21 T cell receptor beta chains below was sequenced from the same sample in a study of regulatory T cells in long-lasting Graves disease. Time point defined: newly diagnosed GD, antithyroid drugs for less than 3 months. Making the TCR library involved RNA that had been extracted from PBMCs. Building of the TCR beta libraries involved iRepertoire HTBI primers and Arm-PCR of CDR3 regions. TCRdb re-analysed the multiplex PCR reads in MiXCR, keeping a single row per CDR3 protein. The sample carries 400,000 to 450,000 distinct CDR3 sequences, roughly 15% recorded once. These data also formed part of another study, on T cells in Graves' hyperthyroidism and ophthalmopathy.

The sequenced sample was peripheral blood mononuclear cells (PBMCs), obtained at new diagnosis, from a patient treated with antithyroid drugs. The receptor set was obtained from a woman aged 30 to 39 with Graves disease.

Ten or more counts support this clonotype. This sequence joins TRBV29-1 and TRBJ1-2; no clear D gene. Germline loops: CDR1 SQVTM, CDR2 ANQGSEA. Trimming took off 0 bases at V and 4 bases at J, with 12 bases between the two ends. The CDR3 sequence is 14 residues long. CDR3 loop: CSVEDIWDSYGYTF. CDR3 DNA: TGCAGCGTTGAAGATATTTGGGATAGCTATGGCTACACCTTC.

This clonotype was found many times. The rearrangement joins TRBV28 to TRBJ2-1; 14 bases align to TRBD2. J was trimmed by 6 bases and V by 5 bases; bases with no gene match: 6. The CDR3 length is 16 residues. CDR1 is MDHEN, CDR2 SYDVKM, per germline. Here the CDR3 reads CASSIPGLAGVNEQFF. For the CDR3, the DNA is TGTGCCAGCAGTATACCGGGACTAGCGGGAGTCAATGAGCAGTTCTTC.

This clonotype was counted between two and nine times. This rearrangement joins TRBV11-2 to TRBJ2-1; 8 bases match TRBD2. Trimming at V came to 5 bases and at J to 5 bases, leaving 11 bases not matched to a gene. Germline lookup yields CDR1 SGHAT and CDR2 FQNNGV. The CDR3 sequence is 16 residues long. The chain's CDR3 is CASSPQSTSGNNEQFF. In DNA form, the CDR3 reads TGTGCCAGCAGCCCCCAAAGTACTAGCGGAAACAATGAGCAGTTCTTC.

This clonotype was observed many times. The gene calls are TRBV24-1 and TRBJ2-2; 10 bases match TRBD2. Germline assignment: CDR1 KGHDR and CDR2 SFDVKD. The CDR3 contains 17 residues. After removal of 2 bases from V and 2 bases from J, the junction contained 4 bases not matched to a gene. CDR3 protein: CATSDSRLAGNTGELFF. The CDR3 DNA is TGTGCCACCAGTGATTCCCGACTAGCGGGTAACACCGGGGAGCTGTTTTTT.

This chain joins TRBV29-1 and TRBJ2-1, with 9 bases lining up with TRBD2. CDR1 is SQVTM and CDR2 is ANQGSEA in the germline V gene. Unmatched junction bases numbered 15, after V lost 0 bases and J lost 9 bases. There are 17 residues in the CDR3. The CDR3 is CSVEDPLAGPFGGEQFF. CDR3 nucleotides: TGCAGCGTTGAAGATCCCCTAGCGGGACCCTTCGGGGGTGAGCAGTTCTTC.

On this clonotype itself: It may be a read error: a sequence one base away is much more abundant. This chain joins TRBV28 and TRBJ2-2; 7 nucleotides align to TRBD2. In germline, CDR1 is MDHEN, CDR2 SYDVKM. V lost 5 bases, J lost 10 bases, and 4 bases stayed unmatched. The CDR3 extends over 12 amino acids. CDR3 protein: CASSAGVKELFF. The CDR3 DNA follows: TGTGCCAGCAGTGCGGGGGTCAAGGAGCTGTTTTTT.

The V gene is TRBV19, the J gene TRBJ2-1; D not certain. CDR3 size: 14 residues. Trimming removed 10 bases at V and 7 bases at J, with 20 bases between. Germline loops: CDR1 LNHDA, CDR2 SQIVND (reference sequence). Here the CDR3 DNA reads TGTGCCACCCGGTCCTGGTTCTCTAGTAATGAGCAGTTCTTC. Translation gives CATRSWFSSNEQFF. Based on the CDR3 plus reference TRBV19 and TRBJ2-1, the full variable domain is DGGITQSPKYLFRKEGQNVTLSCEQNLNHDAMYWYRQDPGQGLRLIYYSQIVNDFQKGDIAEGYSVSREKKESFPLTVTSAQKNPTAFYLCATRSWFSSNEQFFGPGTRLTVL.

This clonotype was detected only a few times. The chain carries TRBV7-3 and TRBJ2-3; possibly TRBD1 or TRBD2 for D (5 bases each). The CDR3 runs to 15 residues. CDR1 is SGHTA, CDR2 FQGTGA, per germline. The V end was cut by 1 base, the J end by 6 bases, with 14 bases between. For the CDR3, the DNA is TGTGCCAGCAGCTTAAGGGCAGGGACGGCCGATACGCAGTATTTT. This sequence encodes CASSLRAGTADTQYF.

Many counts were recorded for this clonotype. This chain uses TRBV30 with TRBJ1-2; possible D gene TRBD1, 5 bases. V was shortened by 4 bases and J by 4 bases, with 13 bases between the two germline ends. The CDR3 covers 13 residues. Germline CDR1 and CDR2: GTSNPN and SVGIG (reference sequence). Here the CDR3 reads CAWKIPGPYGYTF. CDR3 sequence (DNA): TGTGCCTGGAAGATACCGGGACCCTATGGCTACACCTTC.

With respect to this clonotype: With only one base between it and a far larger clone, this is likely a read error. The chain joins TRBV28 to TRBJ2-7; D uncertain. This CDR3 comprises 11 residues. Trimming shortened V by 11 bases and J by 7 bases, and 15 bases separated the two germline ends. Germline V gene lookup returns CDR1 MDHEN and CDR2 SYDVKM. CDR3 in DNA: TGTGCCTGTAATGGTAACAATGAGCAGTACTTC. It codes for CACNGNNEQYF.

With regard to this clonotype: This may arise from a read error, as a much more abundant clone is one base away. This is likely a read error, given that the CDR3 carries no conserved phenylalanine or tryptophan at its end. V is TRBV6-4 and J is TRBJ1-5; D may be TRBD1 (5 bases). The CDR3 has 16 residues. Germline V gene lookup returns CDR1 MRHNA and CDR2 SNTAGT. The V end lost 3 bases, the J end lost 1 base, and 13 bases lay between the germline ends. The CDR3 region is CASSERWQGSNQPQHL. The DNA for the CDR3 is TGTGCCAGCAGTGAAAGGTGGCAGGGAAGCAATCAGCCCCAGCATCTT.

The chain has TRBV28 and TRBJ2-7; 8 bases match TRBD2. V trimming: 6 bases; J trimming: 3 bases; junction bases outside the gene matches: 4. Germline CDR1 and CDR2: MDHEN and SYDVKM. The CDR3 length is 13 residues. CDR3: CASRKSGSYEQYF. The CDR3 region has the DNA TGTGCCAGCAGGAAAAGCGGGAGCTACGAGCAGTACTTC.

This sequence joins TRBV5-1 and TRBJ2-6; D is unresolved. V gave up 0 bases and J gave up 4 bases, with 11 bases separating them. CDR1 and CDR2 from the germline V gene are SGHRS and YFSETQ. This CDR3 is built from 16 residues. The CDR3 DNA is TGCGCCAGCAGCTTGGCGCCTTATTCGGGGGCCAACGTCCTGACTTTC. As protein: CASSLAPYSGANVLTF.

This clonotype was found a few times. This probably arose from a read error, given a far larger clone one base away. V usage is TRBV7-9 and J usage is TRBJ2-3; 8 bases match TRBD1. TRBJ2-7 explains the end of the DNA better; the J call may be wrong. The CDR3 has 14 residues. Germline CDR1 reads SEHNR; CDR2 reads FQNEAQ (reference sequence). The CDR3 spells CAGIPGGAGREQYF. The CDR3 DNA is TGTGCCGGCATCCCAGGGGGCGCAGGTCGCGAGCAGTACTTC.

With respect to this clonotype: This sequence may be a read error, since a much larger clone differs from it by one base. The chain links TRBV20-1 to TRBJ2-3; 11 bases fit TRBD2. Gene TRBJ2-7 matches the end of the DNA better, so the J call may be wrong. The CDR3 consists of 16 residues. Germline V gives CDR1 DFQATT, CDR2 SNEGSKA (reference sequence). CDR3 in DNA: TGCAGTGCTAGGGGGACTAGCGGATCCCCGAGGGATGAGCAGTACTTC. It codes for CSARGTSGSPRDEQYF.

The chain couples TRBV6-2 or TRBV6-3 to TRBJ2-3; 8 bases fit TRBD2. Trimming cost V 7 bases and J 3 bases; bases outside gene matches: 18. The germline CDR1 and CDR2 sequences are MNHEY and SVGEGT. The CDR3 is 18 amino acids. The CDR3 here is CASTYPPFSGMGTDTQYF. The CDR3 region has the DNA TGTGCCAGCACCTACCCCCCCTTTAGCGGGATGGGAACAGATACGCAGTATTTT.

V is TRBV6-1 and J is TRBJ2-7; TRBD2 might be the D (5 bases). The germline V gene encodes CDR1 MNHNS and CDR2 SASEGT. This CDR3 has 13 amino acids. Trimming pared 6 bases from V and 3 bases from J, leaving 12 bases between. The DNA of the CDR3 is TGTGCCAGCAGCAGAGGGCCCAACTACGAGCAGTACTTC. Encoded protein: CASSRGPNYEQYF.

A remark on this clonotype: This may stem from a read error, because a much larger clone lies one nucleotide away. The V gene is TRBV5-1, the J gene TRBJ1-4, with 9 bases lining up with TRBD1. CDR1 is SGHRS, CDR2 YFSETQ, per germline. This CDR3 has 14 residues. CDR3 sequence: CASSWDRDAEKLFF. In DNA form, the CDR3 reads TGTGCCAGCAGCTGGGACAGGGATGCGGAAAAACTGTTTTTT.

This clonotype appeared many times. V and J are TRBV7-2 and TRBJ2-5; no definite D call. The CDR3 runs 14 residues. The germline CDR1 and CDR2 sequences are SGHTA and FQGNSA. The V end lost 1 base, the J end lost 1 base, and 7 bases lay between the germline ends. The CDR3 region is CASSLVISQETQYF. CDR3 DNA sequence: TGTGCCAGCAGCTTAGTTATTTCCCAAGAGACCCAGTACTTC.

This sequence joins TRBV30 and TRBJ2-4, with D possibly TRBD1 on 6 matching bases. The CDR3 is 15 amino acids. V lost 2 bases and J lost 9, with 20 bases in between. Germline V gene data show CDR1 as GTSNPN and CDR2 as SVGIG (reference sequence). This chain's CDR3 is CAWSLDRPSRSIQYF. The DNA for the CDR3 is TGTGCCTGGAGTCTTGACAGGCCGTCTAGGAGCATTCAGTACTTC.

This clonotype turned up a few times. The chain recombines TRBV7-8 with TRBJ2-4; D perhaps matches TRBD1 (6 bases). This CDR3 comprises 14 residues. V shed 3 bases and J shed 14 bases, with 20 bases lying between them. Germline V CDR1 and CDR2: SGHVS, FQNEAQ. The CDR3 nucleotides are TGTGCCAGCAGCTTTTTGAAGGGTCAGGCAGGGGAGTACTTC. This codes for CASSFLKGQAGEYF. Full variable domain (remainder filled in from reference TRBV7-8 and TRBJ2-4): GAGVSQSPRYKVAKRGQDVALRCDPISGHVSLFWYQQALGQGPEFLTYFQNEAQLDKSGLPSDRFFAERPEGSVSTLKIQRTQQEDSAVYLCASSFLKGQAGEYFGAGTRLSVL.